A selection of T cell receptor beta chains follows, all from one sample in a study of technical replicates of blood from a few donors. Profiled with immunoSEQ multiplex PCR; TCRdb holds only in-frame clones, not every one. The table shows about 100,000 clones, with about 95% occurring only once. Sequenced material: T cells isolated from PBMCs. These receptors all come from a human donor in good health. Each CDR3 is given with its conserved first and last residue. The D gene is left open where the match is weak. The listing skips clone size in some rows; elsewhere it reads once, few, many or a size class.

clone size	J gene	D gene	V gene	CDR3 DNA	CDR3 protein
-	TRBJ2-1	-	TRBV10-3	TGTGCCATCAGTGAGCTCCGCCCAGACAATGAGCAGTTCTTC	CAISELRPDNEQFF
-	TRBJ1-1	-	TRBV6-1	TGTGCCAGCAGTCGCTATCTTGAAGCTTTCTTT	CASSRYLEAFF
-	TRBJ2-3	TRBD1	TRBV27	TGTGCCAGCAGGAATATAGGGCAGGGGGCCGCAGATACGCAGTATTTT	CASRNIGQGAADTQYF
-	TRBJ1-5	-	TRBV18	TGTGCCAGCTCACCGCGGGGGGGGGACCAGCCCCAGCATTTT	CASSPRGGDQPQHF
-	TRBJ2-5	TRBD1	TRBV2	TGTGCCAGCACTAGACAGGGGGCAGGAGAGACCCAGTACTTC	CASTRQGAGETQYF
-	TRBJ2-7	TRBD2	TRBV7-3	TGTGCCAGCAGCCATGGACTAGCCGGACCGTACGAGCAGTACTTC	CASSHGLAGPYEQYF
-	TRBJ1-4	-	TRBV19	TGTGCCAGTAGTCCCTTCGGGGGTAGTAATGAAAAACTGTTTTTT	CASSPFGGSNEKLFF
-	TRBJ2-2	TRBD2	TRBV9	TGTGCCAGCAGCGTAACTAGCGGGTATAACGGGGAGCTGTTTTTT	CASSVTSGYNGELFF
-	TRBJ2-3	TRBD2	TRBV6-5	TGTGCCACCCGTATTCGGGGCGGGAGTGGTACGCAGTATTTT	CATRIRGGSGTQYF
-	TRBJ2-7	TRBD1	TRBV6-5	TGTGCCAGCAGCCAGGGGGTGGCGTACGAGCAGTACTTC	CASSQGVAYEQYF
-	TRBJ2-7	-	TRBV4-2	TGTGCCAGCAGCCCTGGGGGCCCCTACGAGCAGTACTTC	CASSPGGPYEQYF
-	TRBJ1-1	-	TRBV29-1	TGCAGCGTGGGGGGTATCACTGAAGCTTTCTTT	CSVGGITEAFF
-	TRBJ1-2	-	TRBV9	TGTGCCAGCAGCGTAAGTGCAGGAAACTATGGCTACACCTTC	CASSVSAGNYGYTF
-	TRBJ2-7	TRBD1	TRBV28	TGTGCCAGCACCGGGACAGGGGCTTCTGAGCAGTACTTC	CASTGTGASEQYF
-	TRBJ2-1	-	TRBV5-1	TGCGCCAGCAGCTTGGAGGCTAGTCAAAATGAGCAGTTCTTC	CASSLEASQNEQFF
-	TRBJ1-4	TRBD1	TRBV30	TGTGCCTGGAGTTTAGACAGGGTTAATGAAAAACTGTTTTTT	CAWSLDRVNEKLFF
-	TRBJ2-7	-	TRBV6-5	TGTGCCAGCAGTTTCGAACCGGGACTTCCATACGAGCAGTACTTC	CASSFEPGLPYEQYF
once	TRBJ2-3	TRBD2	TRBV27	TGTGCCAGCAGTCCCCCTAGCGGCCCTAGCACAGATACGCAGTATTTT	CASSPPSGPSTDTQYF
-	TRBJ2-7	-	TRBV25-1	TGTGCCAGCACCTCAACAGGCTCCTACGAGCAGTACTTC	CASTSTGSYEQYF
-	TRBJ2-6	-	TRBV27	TGTGCCAGCAGCTCCCTCTCTGGGGCCAACGTCCTGACTTTC	CASSSLSGANVLTF
-	TRBJ2-7	TRBD2	TRBV2	TGTGCCAGCAGTGAACCGGGACTAGCGGGATACGAGCAGTACTTC	CASSEPGLAGYEQYF
-	TRBJ1-1	-	TRBV18	TGTGCCAGCTCAAGAGAAGGGGGTGGGACTGAAGCTTTCTTT	CASSREGGGTEAFF
-	TRBJ2-2	TRBD2	TRBV13	TGTGCCAGCAGCTGGGGACTAGCGGCGAACACCGGGGAGCTGTTTTTT	CASSWGLAANTGELFF
-	TRBJ2-7	-	TRBV7-2	TGTGCCAGCAGCCGTTATGGGGAGAGGGCTCGCTACGAGCAGTACTTC	CASSRYGERARYEQYF
-	TRBJ2-1	-	TRBV7-3	TGTGCCAGCAGCTTAGGGACTCTCAATGAGCAGTTCTTC	CASSLGTLNEQFF
-	TRBJ1-4	-	TRBV7-2	TGTGCCAGCAGCCTGCAGGGCCTAAAACTGTTTTTT	CASSLQGLKLFF
-	TRBJ1-3	-	TRBV5-6	TGTGCCAGCAGCTGGGGGCAGGGGGGAAACACCATATATTTT	CASSWGQGGNTIYF
-	TRBJ2-7	TRBD2	TRBV5-1	TGCGCCAGCACCGGGACTAGCCTTCGCGAGCAGTACTTC	CASTGTSLREQYF
-	TRBJ1-3	-	TRBV4-2	TGTGCCAGCAGCCCTGAGGCCGGATCAGGAAACACCATATATTTT	CASSPEAGSGNTIYF
-	TRBJ1-1	-	TRBV9	TGTGCCAGCAGCGTAGTGGAAGGCGGGACTGAAGCTTTCTTT	CASSVVEGGTEAFF
-	TRBJ1-1	-	TRBV7-9	TGTGCCAGCAGCTTAAGCAACCCTGAAGCTTTCTTT	CASSLSNPEAFF
-	TRBJ2-1	-	TRBV7-6	TGTGCCAGCAGCTTTGCCGGAGACTACAATGAGCAGTTCTTC	CASSFAGDYNEQFF
-	TRBJ2-7	TRBD2	TRBV27	TGTGCCAGCAGTCCGAGACTAGCGATTATTTACGAGCAGTACTTC	CASSPRLAIIYEQYF
-	TRBJ2-7	TRBD2	TRBV23-1	TGCGCCAGCAGCGGACTAGCGGGAGCACCCACCTACGAGCAGTACTTC	CASSGLAGAPTYEQYF
-	TRBJ2-1	TRBD2	TRBV18	TGTGCCAGCCGCACGGTAAAGCGGGATCCCTCTAATGAGCAGTTCTTC	CASRTVKRDPSNEQFF
once	TRBJ2-7	-	TRBV4-3	TGCGCCAGCAGCCTCGGGACTCGGGCCTACGAGCAGTACTTC	CASSLGTRAYEQYF
-	TRBJ1-1	-	TRBV7-8	TGTGCCAGCAGCTTTGGGGGCGAAGCTTTCTTT	CASSFGGEAFF
-	TRBJ2-7	-	TRBV27	TGTGCCAGCAGTTCCCAGGGAAGGGACGAGCAGTACTTC	CASSSQGRDEQYF
-	TRBJ1-2	-	TRBV9	TGTGCCAGCAGCGTAGACCCCCTTGCAGTTAACTATGGCTACACCTTC	CASSVDPLAVNYGYTF
-	TRBJ2-3	-	TRBV1	TGCACCAGCAGCCATATAGCTAGTAATCCAGATACGCAGTATTTT	CTSSHIASNPDTQYF
-	TRBJ2-1	-	TRBV5-1	TGCGCCAGCAGGGTTCTAGACTCCTACAATGAGCAGTTCTTC	CASRVLDSYNEQFF
-	TRBJ2-5	TRBD1	TRBV2	TGTGCCAGCCAACGACAGGGAGAGACCCAGTACTTC	CASQRQGETQYF
-	TRBJ1-2	TRBD1	TRBV10-3	TGTGCCATCAGTGATGGGACCCCGGGACAGGGGTACGGCTACACCTTC	CAISDGTPGQGYGYTF
few	TRBJ2-7	-	TRBV4-1	TGCGCCAGCAGCCAAGTTGATTTCGTTGGGGCACTCTCCTACGAGCAGTACTTC	CASSQVDFVGALSYEQYF
-	TRBJ2-5	TRBD2	TRBV5-1	TGCGCCAGCAGCCCCGGACTAGCGGGAGGGCCGGGGGAGACCCAGTACTTC	CASSPGLAGGPGETQYF
-	TRBJ2-7	TRBD1	TRBV30	TGTGCCTGGAGTTGGACAGGGTCCCCAGGCGAGCAGTACTTC	CAWSWTGSPGEQYF
-	TRBJ1-2	-	TRBV30	TGTGCCTGGACCGGCAGGGTGCCTGGCTACACCTTC	CAWTGRVPGYTF
-	TRBJ2-3	-	TRBV7-7	TGTGCTAGCAGCGTAGACTATACCACAGATACGCAGTATTTT	CASSVDYTTDTQYF